Given below is one T cell receptor beta chain in context. V gave up 3 bases and J gave up 5 bases, with 10 bases separating them. There are 14 residues in the CDR3. From germline, CDR1 is MDHEN and CDR2 SYDVKM. The data belong to a study of response to subunit inactivated influenza vaccine. TCRdb used MiXCR to reprocess the RT-PCR reads, holding one entry per CDR3 protein. In the table there are 150,000 to 200,000 distinct CDR3 sequences, roughly 12% of which are singletons. These same data were also listed under a study on T cells expressing NK-cell markers. Turning to that study: Production of TCR beta cDNA relied on 5'RACE template switching with UMIs. Restricting sorting to alpha-beta TCR T cells was achieved in several experiments by an anti-gamma-delta TCR antibody. As a fraction of CD8+ T cells, dominant NKG2C+ clonotypes reached roughly 1.0-7.5% in six donors. Where a handful of donors were concerned, these clonotypes also led the CD3+CD56-NKG2C+ fraction.

J is TRBJ2-2 and V is TRBV28, with D tentatively TRBD1 (5 bases). The source was CD8+ T cells sorted from PBMCs, collected approximately 13 days after vaccination. The receptor was derived from a man aged 45-60 years who received an inactivated influenza vaccine. The CDR3 reads CASSLSDRTGELFF. The CDR3 nucleotides are TGTGCCAGCAGTTTGTCAGACAGAACCGGGGAGCTGTTTTTT.